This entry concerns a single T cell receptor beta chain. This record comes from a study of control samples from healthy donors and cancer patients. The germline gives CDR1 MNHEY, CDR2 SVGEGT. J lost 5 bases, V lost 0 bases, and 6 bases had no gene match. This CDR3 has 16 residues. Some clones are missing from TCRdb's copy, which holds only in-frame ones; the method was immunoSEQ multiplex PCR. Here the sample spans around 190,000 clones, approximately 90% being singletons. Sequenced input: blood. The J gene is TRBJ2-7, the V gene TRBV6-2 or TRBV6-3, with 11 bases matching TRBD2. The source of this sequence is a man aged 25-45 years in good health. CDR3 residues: CASSYSRGLAADEQYF. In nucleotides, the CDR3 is TGTGCCAGCAGTTACTCGAGGGGACTAGCGGCCGACGAGCAGTACTTC.